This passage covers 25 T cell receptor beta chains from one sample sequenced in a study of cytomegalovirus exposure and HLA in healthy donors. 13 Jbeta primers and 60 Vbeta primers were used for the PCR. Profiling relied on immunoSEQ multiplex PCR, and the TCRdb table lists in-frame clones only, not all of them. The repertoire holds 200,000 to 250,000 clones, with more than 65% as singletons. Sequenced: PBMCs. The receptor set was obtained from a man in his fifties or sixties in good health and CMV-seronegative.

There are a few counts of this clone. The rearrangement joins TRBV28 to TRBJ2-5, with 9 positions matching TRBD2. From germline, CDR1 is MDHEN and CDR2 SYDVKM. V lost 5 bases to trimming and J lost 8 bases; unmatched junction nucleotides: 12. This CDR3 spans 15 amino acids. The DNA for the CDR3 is TGTGCCAGCAGTAAATCACTAGCGGGTCCTAGAACCCAGTACTTC. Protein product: CASSKSLAGPRTQYF.

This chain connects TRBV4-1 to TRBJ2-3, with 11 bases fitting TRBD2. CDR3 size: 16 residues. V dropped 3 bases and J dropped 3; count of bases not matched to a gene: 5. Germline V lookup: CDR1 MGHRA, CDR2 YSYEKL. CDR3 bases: TGCGCCAGCAGCCAGACCGGGACTAGCGGAACAGATACGCAGTATTTT. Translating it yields CASSQTGTSGTDTQYF.

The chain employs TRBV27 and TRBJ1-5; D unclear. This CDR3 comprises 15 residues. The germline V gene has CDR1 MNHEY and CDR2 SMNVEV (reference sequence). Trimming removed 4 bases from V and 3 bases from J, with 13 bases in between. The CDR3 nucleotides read TGTGCCAGCAGTTCCTCTTCGGGTTACAATCAGCCCCAGCATTTT. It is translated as CASSSSSGYNQPQHF.

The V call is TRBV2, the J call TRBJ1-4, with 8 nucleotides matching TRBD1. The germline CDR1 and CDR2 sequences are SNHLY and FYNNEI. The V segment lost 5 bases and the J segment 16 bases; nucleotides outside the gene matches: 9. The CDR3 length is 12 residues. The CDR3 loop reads CASSTNGQGKFF. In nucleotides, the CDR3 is TGTGCCAGCAGTACCAACGGACAGGGAAAGTTTTTT.

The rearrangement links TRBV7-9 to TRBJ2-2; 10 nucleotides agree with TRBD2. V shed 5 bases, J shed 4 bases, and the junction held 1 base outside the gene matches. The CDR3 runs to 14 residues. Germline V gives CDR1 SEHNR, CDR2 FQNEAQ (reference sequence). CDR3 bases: TGTGCCAGCAGCGCTAGCGGGAGCACCGGGGAGCTGTTTTTT. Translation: CASSASGSTGELFF.

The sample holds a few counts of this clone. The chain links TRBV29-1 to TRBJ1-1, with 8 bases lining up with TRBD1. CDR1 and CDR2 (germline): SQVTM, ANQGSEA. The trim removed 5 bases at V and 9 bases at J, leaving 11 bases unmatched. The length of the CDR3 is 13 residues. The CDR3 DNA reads TGCAGCGTTCCTCCCCGGACAGGGAGTAAAGCTTTCTTT. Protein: CSVPPRTGSKAFF.

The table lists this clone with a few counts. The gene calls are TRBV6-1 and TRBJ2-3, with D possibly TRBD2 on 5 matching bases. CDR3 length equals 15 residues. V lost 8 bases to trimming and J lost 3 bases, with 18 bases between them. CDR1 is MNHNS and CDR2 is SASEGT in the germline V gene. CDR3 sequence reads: CASSFERPGTDTQYF. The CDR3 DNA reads TGTGCCAGCTCATTCGAGCGCCCGGGGACAGATACGCAGTATTTT.

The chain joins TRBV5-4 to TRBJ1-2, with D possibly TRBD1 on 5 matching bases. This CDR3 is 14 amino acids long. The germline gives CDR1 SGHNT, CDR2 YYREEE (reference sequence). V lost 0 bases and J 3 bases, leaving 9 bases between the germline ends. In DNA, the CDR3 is TGTGCCAGCAGCTTGGAAGGCAGGGACTATGGCTACACCTTC. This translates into CASSLEGRDYGYTF. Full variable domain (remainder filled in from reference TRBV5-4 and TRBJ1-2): ETGVTQSPTHLIKTRGQQVTLRCSSQSGHNTVSWYQQALGQGPQFIFQYYREEENGRGNFPPRFSGLQFPNYSSELNVNALELDDSALYLCASSLEGRDYGYTFGSGTRLTVV.

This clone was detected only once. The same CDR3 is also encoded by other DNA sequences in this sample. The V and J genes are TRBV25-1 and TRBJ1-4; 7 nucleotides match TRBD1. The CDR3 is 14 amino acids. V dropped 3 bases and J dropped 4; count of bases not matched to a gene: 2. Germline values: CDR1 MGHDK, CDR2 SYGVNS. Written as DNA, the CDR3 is TGTGCCAGCAGTGAGACAGGGAGTAATGAAAAACTGTTTTTT. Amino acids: CASSETGSNEKLFF. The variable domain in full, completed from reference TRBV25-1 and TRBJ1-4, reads EADIYQTPRYLVIGTGKKITLECSQTMGHDKMYWYQQDPGMELHLIHYSYGVNSTEKGDLSSESTVSRIRTEHFPLTLESARPSHTSQYLCASSETGSNEKLFFGSGTQLSVL.

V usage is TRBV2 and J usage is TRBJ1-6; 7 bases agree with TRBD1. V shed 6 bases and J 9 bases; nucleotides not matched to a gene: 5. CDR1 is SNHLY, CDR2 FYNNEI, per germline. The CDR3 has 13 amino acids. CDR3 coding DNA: TGTGCCAGCAGGCCGGGACAGAGTTCACCCCTCCACTTT. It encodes CASRPGQSSPLHF.

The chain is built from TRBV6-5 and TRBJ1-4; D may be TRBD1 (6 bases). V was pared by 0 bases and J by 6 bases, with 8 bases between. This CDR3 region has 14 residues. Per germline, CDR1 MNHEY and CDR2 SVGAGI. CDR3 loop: CASSYSGAHEKLFF. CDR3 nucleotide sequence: TGTGCCAGCAGTTACTCGGGGGCGCATGAAAAACTGTTTTTT.

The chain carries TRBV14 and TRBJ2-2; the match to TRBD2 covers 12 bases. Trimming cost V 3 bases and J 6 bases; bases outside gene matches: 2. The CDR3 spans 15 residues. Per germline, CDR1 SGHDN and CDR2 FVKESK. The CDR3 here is CASSHPSGRAGELFF. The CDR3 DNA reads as TGTGCCAGCAGCCATCCTAGCGGGAGGGCCGGGGAGCTGTTTTTT.

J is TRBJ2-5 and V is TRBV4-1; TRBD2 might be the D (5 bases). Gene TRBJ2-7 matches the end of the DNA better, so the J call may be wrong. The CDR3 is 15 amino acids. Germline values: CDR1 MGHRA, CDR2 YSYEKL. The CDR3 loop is CASSQVGGLNYEQYF. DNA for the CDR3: TGCGCCAGCAGCCAAGTCGGAGGCCTAAACTACGAGCAGTACTTC.

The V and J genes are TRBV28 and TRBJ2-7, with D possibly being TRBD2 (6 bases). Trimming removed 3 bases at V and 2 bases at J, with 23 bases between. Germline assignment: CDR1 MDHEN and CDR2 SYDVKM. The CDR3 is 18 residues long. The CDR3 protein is CASSLQGGWKGAPYEQYF. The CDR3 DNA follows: TGTGCCAGCAGTTTGCAGGGAGGCTGGAAAGGGGCCCCCTACGAGCAGTACTTC. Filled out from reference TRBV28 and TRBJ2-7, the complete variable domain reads DVKVTQSSRYLVKRTGEKVFLECVQDMDHENMFWYRQDPGLGLRLIYFSYDVKMKEKGDIPEGYSVSREKKERFSLILESASTNQTSMYLCASSLQGGWKGAPYEQYFGPGTRLTVT.

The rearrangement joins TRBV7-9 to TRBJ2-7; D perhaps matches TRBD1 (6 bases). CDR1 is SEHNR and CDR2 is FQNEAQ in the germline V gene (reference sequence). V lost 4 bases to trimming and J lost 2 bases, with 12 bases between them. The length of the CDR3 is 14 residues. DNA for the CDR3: TGTGCCAGCAGCTCCGACAGGTTTCCCTACGAGCAGTACTTC. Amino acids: CASSSDRFPYEQYF.

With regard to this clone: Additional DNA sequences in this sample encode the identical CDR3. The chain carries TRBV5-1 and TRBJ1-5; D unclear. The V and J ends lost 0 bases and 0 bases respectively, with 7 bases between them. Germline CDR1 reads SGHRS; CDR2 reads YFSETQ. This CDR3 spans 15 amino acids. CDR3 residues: CASSLAGDSNQPQHF. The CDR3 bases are TGCGCCAGCAGCTTGGCCGGGGATAGCAATCAGCCCCAGCATTTT.

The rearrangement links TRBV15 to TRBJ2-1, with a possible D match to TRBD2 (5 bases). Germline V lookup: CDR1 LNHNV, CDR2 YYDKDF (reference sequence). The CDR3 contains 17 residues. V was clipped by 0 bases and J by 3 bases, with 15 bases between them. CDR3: CATSRERGLRVYNEQFF. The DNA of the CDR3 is TGTGCCACCAGCAGAGAGCGAGGGCTTCGAGTCTACAATGAGCAGTTCTTC. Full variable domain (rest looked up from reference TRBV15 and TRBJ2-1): DAMVIQNPRYQVTQFGKPVTLSCSQTLNHNVMYWYQQKSSQAPKLLFHYYDKDFNNEADTPDNFQSRRPNTSFCFLDIRSPGLGDTAMYLCATSRERGLRVYNEQFFGPGTRLTVL.

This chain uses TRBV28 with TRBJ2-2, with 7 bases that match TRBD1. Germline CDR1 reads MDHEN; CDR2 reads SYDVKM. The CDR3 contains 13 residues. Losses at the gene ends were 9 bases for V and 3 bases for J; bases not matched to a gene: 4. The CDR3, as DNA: TGTGCCAGTCGAACAGGGGACACCGGGGAGCTGTTTTTT. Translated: CASRTGDTGELFF.

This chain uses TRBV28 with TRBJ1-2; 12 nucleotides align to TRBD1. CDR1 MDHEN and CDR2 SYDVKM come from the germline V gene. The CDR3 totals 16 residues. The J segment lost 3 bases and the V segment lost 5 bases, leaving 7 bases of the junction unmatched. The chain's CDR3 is CASSAAGTGGDYGYTF. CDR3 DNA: TGTGCCAGCAGTGCCGCCGGGACAGGGGGCGACTATGGCTACACCTTC.

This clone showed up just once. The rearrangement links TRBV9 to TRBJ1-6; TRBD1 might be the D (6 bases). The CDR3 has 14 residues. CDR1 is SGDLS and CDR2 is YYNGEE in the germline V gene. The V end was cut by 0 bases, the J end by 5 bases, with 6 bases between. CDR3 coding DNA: TGTGCCAGCAGCGTAGCAGGGGATAATTCACCCCTCCACTTT. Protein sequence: CASSVAGDNSPLHF.

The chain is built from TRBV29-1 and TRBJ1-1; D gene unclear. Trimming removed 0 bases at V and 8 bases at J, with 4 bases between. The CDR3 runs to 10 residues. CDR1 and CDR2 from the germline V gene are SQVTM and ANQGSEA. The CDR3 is CSVEDREAFF. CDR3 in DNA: TGCAGCGTTGAAGACCGGGAAGCTTTCTTT.

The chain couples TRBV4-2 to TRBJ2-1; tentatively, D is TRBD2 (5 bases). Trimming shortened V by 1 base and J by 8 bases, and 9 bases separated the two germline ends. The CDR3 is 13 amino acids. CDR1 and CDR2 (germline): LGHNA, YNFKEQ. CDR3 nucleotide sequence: TGTGCCAGCAGCCAAGCGAGGGCCCATGAGCAGTTCTTC. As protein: CASSQARAHEQFF.

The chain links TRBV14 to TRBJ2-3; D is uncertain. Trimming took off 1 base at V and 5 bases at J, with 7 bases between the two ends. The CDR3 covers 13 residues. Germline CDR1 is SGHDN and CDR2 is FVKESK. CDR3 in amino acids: CASSQGPLDTQYF. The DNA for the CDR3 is TGTGCCAGCAGCCAAGGGCCCCTAGATACGCAGTATTTT.

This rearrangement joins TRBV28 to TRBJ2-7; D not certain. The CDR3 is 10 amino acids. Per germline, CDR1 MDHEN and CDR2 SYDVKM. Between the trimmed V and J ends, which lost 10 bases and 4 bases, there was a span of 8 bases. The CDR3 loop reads CATSQYEQYF. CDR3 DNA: TGTGCCACTAGTCAGTACGAGCAGTACTTC.

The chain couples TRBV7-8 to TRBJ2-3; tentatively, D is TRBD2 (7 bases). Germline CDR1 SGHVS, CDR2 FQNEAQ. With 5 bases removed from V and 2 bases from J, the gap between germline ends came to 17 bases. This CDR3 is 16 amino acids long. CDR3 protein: CASSRGGGRPTDTQYF. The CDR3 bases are TGTGCCAGCAGCCGGGGAGGGGGTAGGCCCACAGATACGCAGTATTTT.